The T cell receptor (beta chain) described here comes from a study of blood T cell repertoires in COVID-19. Trimming took 6 bases from V and 4 from J; bases not matched to a gene: 10. CDR1 is GTSNPN, CDR2 SVGIG, per germline (reference sequence). This CDR3 has 15 amino acids. In the original processing: How many nucleated cells were present was estimated from reference gene primer amplification. Profiling relied on immunoSEQ multiplex PCR, and the TCRdb table lists in-frame clones only, not all of them. The DNA was the basis for D and trimming; V, J and clone size are from that table. Of more than 250,000 clones listed, roughly 88% are singletons.

This TCR was sampled from a woman in her 30s with COVID-19, enrolled during active disease. Sample: peripheral blood. This chain connects TRBV30 to TRBJ2-7; the match to TRBD1 covers 12 bases. CDR3 in amino acids: CACLSPGQGAYEQYF. CDR3 sequence (DNA): TGTGCCTGCTTAAGCCCGGGACAGGGGGCTTACGAGCAGTACTTC.